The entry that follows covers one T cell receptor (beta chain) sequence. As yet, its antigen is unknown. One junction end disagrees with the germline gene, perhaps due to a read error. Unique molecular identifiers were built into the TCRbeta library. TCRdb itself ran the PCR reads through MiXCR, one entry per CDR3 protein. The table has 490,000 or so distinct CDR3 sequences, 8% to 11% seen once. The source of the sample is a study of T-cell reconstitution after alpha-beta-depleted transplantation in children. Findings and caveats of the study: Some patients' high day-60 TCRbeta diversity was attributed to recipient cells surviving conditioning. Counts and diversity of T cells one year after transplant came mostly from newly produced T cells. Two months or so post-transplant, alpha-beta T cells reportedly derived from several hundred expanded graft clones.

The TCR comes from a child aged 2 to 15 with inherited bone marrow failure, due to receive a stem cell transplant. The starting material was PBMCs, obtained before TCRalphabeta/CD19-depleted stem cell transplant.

For the CDR3, the DNA is TGTGCCAGCAGTTTCTCAGGTAGCGGGACGCATGCTGACACAGATACGCTGTATTTT. Translated: CASSFSGSGTHADTDTLYF. The rearrangement joins TRBV12-3 or TRBV12-4 to TRBJ2-3; 8 bases map to TRBD2. The length of the CDR3 is 19 residues.